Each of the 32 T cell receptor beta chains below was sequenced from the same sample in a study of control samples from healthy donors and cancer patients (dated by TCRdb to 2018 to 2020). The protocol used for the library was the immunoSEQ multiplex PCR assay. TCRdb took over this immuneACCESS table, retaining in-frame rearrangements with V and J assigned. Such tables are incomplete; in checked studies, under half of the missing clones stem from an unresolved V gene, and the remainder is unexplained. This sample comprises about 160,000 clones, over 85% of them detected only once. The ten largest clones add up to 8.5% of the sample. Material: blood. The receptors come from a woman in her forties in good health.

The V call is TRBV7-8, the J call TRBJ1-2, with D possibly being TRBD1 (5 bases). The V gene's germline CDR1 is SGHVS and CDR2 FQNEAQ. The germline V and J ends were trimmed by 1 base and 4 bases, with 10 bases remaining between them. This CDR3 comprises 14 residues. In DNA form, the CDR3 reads TGTGCCAGCAGCTTAGTCCGCGGGGGCTATGGCTACACCTTC. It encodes CASSLVRGGYGYTF.

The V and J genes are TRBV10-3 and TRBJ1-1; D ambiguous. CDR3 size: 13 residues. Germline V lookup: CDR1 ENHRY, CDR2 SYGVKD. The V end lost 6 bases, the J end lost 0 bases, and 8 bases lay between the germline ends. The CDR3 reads CAIRDQVNTEAFF. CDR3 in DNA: TGTGCCATCAGGGACCAAGTGAACACTGAAGCTTTCTTT.

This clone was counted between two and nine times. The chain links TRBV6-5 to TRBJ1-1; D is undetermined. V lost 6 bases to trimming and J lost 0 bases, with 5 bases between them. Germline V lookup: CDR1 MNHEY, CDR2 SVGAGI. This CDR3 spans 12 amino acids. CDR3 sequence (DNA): TGTGCCAGCAGAACCGTGAACACTGAAGCTTTCTTT. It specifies CASRTVNTEAFF.

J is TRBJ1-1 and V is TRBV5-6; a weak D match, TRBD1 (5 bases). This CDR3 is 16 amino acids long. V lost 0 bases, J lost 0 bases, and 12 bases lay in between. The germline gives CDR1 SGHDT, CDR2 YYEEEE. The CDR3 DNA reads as TGTGCCAGCAGCTTGGCCTTCAGGGTTTTGAACACTGAAGCTTTCTTT. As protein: CASSLAFRVLNTEAFF.

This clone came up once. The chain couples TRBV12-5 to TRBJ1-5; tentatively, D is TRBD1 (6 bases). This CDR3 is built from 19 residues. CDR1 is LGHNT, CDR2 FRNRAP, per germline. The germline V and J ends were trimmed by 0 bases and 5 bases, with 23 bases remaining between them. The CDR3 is CASGLVVGTRLSADQPQHF. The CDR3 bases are TGTGCTAGTGGTTTGGTCGTTGGGACAAGACTGTCGGCAGATCAGCCCCAGCATTTT.

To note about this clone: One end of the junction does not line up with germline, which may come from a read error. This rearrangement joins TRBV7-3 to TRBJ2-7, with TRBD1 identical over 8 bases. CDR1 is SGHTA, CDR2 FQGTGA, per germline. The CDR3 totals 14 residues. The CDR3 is CASRLTGGSYEQYF. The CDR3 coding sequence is TGTGCCAGCAGGTTAACAGGGGGCTCCTACGAGCAGTACTTC. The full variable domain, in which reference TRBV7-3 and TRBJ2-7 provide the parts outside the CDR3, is GAGVSQTPSNKVTEKGKYVELRCDPISGHTALYWYRQSLGQGPEFLIYFQGTGAADDSGLPNDRFFAVRPEGSVSTLKIQRTERGDSAVYLCASRLTGGSYEQYFGPGTRLTVT.

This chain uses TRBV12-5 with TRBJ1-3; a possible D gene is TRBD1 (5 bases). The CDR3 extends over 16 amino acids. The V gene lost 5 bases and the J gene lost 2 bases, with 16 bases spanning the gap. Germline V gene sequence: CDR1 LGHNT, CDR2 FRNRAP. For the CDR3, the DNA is TGTGCTAGTGGTCTTCGGACAACCATTCCTGGAAACACCATATATTTT. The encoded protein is CASGLRTTIPGNTIYF.

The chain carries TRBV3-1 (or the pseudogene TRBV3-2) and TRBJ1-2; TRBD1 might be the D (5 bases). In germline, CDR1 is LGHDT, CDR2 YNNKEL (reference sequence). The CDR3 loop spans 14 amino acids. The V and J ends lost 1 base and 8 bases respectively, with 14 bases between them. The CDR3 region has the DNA TGTGCCAGCAGCCAAGGCCCAGGGAGGAGCGGCTACACCTTC. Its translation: CASSQGPGRSGYTF.

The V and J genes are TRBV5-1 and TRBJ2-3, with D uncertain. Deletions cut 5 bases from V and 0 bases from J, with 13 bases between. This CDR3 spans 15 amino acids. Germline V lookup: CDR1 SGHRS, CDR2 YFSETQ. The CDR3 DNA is TGCGCCAGCAGTAAATCGCTCTCTAGCACAGATACGCAGTATTTT. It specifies CASSKSLSSTDTQYF.

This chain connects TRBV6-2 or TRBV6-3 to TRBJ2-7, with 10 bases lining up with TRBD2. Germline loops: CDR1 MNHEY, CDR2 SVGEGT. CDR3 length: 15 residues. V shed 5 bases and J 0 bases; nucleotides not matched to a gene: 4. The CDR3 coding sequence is TGTGCCAGCAGTCATAGCGGGGGGATCTCCTACGAGCAGTACTTC. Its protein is CASSHSGGISYEQYF.

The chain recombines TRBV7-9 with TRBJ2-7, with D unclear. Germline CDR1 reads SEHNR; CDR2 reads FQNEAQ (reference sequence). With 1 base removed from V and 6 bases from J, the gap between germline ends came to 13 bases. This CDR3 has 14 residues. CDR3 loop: CASSLVLGVGEQYF. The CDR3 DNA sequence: TGTGCCAGCAGCTTAGTTCTTGGGGTTGGCGAGCAGTACTTC.

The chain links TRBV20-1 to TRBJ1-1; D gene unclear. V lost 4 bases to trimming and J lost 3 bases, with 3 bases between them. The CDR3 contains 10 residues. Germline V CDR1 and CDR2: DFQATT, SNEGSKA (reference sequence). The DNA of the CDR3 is TGCAGTGCTACGGACACTGAAGCTTTCTTT. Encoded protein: CSATDTEAFF.

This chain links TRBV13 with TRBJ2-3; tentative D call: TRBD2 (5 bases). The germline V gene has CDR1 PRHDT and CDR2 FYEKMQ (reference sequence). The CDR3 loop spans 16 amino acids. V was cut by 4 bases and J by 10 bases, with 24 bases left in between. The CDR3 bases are TGTGCCAGCAGCTCCAGGTCCCTGGGGAAACCGAGGGCGCAGTATTTT. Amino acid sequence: CASSSRSLGKPRAQYF.

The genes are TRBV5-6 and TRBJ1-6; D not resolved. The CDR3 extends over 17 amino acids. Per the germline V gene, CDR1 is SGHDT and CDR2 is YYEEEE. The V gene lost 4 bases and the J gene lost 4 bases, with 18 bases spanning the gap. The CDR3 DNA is TGTGCCAGCAGCCGCAGCATCAACCACAGATATAATTCACCCCTCCACTTT. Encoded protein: CASSRSINHRYNSPLHF.

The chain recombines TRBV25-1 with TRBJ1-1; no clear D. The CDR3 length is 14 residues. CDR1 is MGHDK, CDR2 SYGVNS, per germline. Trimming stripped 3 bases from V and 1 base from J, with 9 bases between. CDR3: CASSDLLPNTEAFF. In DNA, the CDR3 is TGTGCCAGCAGTGACTTACTACCGAACACTGAAGCTTTCTTT.

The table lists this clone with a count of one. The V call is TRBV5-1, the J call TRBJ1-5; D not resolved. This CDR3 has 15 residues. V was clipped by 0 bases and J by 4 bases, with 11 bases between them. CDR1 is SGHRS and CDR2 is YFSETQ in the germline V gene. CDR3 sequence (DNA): TGCGCCAGCAGCTTGGGTGACACCAGAAATCAGCCCCAGCATTTT. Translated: CASSLGDTRNQPQHF.

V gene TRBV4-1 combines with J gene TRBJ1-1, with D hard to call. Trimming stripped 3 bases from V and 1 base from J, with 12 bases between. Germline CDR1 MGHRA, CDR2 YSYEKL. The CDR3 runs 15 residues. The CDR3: CASSHLIQRNTEAFF. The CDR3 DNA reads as TGCGCCAGCAGCCATTTAATTCAGAGGAACACTGAAGCTTTCTTT.

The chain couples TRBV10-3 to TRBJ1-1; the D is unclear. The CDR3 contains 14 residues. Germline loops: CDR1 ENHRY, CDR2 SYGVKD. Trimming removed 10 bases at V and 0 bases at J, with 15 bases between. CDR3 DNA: TGTGCCACCTCCGAACGAGCAGTGAACACTGAAGCTTTCTTT. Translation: CATSERAVNTEAFF.

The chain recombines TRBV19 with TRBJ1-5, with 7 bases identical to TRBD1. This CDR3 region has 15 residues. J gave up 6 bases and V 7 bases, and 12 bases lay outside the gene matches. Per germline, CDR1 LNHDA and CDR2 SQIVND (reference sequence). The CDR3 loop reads CASTSLRQGSQPQHF. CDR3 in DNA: TGTGCCAGTACCTCGCTAAGACAGGGCTCTCAGCCCCAGCATTTT.

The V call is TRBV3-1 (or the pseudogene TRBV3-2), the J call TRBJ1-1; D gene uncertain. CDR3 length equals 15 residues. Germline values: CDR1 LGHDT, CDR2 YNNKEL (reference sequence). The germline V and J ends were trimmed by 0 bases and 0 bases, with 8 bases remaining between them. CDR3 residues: CASSQEEGMNTEAFF. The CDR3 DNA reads TGTGCCAGCAGCCAAGAGGAGGGAATGAACACTGAAGCTTTCTTT.

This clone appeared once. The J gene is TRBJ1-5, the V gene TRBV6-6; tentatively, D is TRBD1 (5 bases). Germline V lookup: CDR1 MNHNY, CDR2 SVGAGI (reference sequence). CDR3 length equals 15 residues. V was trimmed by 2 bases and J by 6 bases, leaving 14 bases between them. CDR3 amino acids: CASSYGRGLTQPQHF. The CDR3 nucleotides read TGTGCCAGCAGTTACGGAAGGGGACTCACTCAGCCCCAGCATTTT.

In DNA form, the CDR3 reads TGTGCCAGCAGCCTGAACCTAGGTCCTGGGGGGTACCAAGAGACCCAGTACTTC. It codes for CASSLNLGPGGYQETQYF. The chain has TRBV5-8 and TRBJ2-5; possibly TRBD2 for D (6 bases). V lost 4 bases and J 0 bases, leaving 22 bases between the germline ends. The CDR3 runs to 18 residues. Germline values: CDR1 SGHTS, CDR2 YDEGEE.

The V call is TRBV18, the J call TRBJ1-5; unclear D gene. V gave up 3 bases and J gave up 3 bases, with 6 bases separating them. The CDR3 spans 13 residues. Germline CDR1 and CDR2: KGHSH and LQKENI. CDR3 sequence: CASSPQDNQPQHF. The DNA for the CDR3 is TGTGCCAGCTCACCTCAAGACAATCAGCCCCAGCATTTT. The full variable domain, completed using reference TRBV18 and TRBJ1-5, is NAGVMQNPRHLVRRRGQEARLRCSPMKGHSHVYWYRQLPEEGLKFMVYLQKENIIDESGMPKERFSAEFPKEGPSILRIQQVVRGDSAAYFCASSPQDNQPQHFGDGTRLSIL.

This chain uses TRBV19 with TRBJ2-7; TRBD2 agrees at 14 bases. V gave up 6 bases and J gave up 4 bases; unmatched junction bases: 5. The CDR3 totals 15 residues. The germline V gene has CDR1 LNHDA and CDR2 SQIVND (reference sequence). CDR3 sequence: CASRGTSGSSYEQYF. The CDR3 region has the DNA TGTGCCAGTAGAGGGACTAGCGGGAGTAGTTACGAGCAGTACTTC.

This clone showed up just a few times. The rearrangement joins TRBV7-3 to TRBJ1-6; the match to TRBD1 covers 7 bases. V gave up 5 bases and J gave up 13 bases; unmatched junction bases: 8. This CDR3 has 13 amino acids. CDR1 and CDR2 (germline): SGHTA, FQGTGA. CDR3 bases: TGTGCCAGCAGCCCTCGACAGGGCGGTCCCCTCCACTTT. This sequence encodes CASSPRQGGPLHF.

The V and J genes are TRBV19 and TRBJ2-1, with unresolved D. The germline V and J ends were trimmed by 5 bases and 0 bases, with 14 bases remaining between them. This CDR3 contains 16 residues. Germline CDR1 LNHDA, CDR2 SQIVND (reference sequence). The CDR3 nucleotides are TGTGCCAGTAGTTCCCGGACCGGACGCTCCTACAATGAGCAGTTCTTC. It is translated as CASSSRTGRSYNEQFF.

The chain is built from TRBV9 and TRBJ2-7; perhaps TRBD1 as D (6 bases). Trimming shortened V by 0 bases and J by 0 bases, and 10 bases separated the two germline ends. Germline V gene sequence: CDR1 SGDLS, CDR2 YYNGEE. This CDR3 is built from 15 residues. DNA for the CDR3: TGTGCCAGCAGCGTAGGAACAGGGACCTCCTACGAGCAGTACTTC. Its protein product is CASSVGTGTSYEQYF.

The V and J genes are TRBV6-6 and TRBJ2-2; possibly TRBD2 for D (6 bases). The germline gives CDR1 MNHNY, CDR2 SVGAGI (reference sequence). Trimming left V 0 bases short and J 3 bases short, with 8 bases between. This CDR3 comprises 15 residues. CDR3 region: CASSYSRLDTGELFF. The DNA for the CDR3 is TGTGCCAGCAGTTACTCGAGACTAGACACCGGGGAGCTGTTTTTT.

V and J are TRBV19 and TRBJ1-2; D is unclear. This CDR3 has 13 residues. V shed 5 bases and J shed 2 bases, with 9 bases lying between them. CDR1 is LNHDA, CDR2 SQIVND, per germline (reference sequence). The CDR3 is CASSGPGNYGYTF. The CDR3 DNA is TGTGCCAGTAGTGGTCCGGGGAACTATGGCTACACCTTC. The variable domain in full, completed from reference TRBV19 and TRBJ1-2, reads DGGITQSPKYLFRKEGQNVTLSCEQNLNHDAMYWYRQDPGQGLRLIYYSQIVNDFQKGDIAEGYSVSREKKESFPLTVTSAQKNPTAFYLCASSGPGNYGYTFGSGTRLTVV.

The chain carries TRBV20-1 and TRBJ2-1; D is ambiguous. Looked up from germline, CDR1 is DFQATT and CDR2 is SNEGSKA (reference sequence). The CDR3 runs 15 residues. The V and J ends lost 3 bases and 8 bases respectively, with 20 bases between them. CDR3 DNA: TGCAGTGCTAGTCTCTCGTATCGAGCGTCTGATGAGCAGTTCTTC. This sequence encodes CSASLSYRASDEQFF.

CDR3 sequence: CASSLTGTGSTGELFF. Here the CDR3 DNA reads TGTGCCAGCAGCTTAACCGGGACAGGCTCAACCGGGGAGCTGTTTTTT. V is TRBV7-2 and J is TRBJ2-2; 8 bases match TRBD1. There are 16 residues in the CDR3. The V gene's germline CDR1 is SGHTA and CDR2 FQGNSA. V lost 2 bases to trimming and J lost 5 bases; unmatched junction nucleotides: 7.

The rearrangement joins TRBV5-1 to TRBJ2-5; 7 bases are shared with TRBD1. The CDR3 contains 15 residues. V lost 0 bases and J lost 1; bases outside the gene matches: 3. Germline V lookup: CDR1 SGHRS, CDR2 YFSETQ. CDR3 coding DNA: TGCGCCAGCAGCTTGGACAGACAGGGCCAAGAGACCCAGTACTTC. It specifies CASSLDRQGQETQYF. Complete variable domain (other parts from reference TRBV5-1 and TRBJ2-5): KAGVTQTPRYLIKTRGQQVTLSCSPISGHRSVSWYQQTPGQGLQFLFEYFSETQRNKGNFPGRFSGRQFSNSRSEMNVSTLELGDSALYLCASSLDRQGQETQYFGPGTRLLVL.